This TCR beta chain was documented in a study of cytomegalovirus exposure and HLA in healthy donors. In the study overall: Inside one of the first data releases sat about 85 million unique TCRs taken from HLA-typed donors. Whole-study findings and limits: Productive rates of about 87% or about 30% were seen for most TCR beta V segments in an earlier analysis.

With regard to this clone: The target antigen is unknown.

Germline V lookup: CDR1 MNHEY, CDR2 SMNVEV (reference sequence). V lost 5 bases to trimming and J lost 1 base; unmatched junction nucleotides: 5. The CDR3 has 16 amino acids. With 60 Vbeta and 13 Jbeta primers, the PCR was carried out. Method: immunoSEQ multiplex PCR; TCRdb's copy keeps in-frame clones and lacks some. The table records 180,000 or so clones, roughly 73% of them present only once. The sample comprised PBMCs. The receptor was isolated from a woman aged 40 to 50 in good health and CMV-seropositive. This chain joins TRBV27 and TRBJ2-3, with TRBD1 matching 11 bases. Here the CDR3 reads CASSPGQGAGTDTQYF. In DNA form, the CDR3 reads TGTGCCAGCAGTCCCGGACAGGGGGCGGGCACAGATACGCAGTATTTT.